A single sample gave rise to the 12 T cell receptor beta chains below, sequenced in a study of control samples from healthy donors and cancer patients. Method: immunoSEQ multiplex PCR; TCRdb's copy keeps in-frame clones and lacks some. Here the sample spans around 100,000 clones, just over 85% being singletons. Sequencing input: blood. The source of these receptors is a man aged 30 to 39 in good health.

The rearrangement links TRBV6-1 to TRBJ2-1, with D unresolved. Germline CDR1 is MNHNS and CDR2 is SASEGT. The CDR3 extends over 15 amino acids. Deletions cut 3 bases from V and 4 bases from J, with 13 bases between. CDR3 region: CASSDPGLPYNEQFF. CDR3 DNA sequence: TGTGCCAGCAGTGATCCCGGGTTACCTTACAATGAGCAGTTCTTC.

V is TRBV30 and J is TRBJ2-7; possibly TRBD2 for D (6 bases). This CDR3 is built from 15 residues. The germline V gene encodes CDR1 GTSNPN and CDR2 SVGIG (reference sequence). V lost 3 bases to trimming and J lost 2 bases, with 17 bases between them. The CDR3 DNA sequence: TGTGCCTGGAGGGGCCCGGGACTTCAAACCTACGAGCAGTACTTC. This gives the protein CAWRGPGLQTYEQYF.

The chain joins TRBV2 to TRBJ1-1; unclear D gene. The CDR3 loop spans 14 amino acids. Trimming pared 4 bases from V and 6 bases from J, leaving 15 bases between. Germline V CDR1 and CDR2: SNHLY, FYNNEI. Here the CDR3 reads CASSVLQSGSEAFF. As DNA, the CDR3 is TGTGCCAGCAGTGTTTTGCAGTCAGGCTCTGAAGCTTTCTTT.

This chain links TRBV6-5 with TRBJ2-5; 10 bases line up with TRBD2. The CDR3 covers 15 residues. The trim removed 7 bases at V and 1 base at J, leaving 6 bases unmatched. Germline V CDR1 and CDR2: MNHEY, SVGAGI. The CDR3 reads CASTGVAGGQETQYF. In DNA, the CDR3 is TGTGCCAGCACCGGTGTAGCGGGGGGCCAAGAGACCCAGTACTTC.

This clone came up once. The V call is TRBV10-3, the J call TRBJ2-7; no definite D call. The V gene lost 10 bases and the J gene lost 6 bases, with 16 bases spanning the gap. CDR1 is ENHRY, CDR2 SYGVKD, per germline. The CDR3 extends over 12 amino acids. This chain's CDR3 is CATGHSSLEQYF. The CDR3, as DNA: TGTGCCACGGGCCATTCCTCTCTCGAGCAGTACTTC.

This clone has a single count. The J gene is TRBJ1-5, the V gene TRBV2, with D possibly matching TRBD1 (5 bases). CDR1 SNHLY and CDR2 FYNNEI come from the germline V gene. This CDR3 is built from 13 residues. V lost 4 bases and J 1 base, leaving 5 bases between the germline ends. The CDR3 nucleotides read TGTGCCAGCAGTGGGGGGAGCAATCAGCCCCAGCATTTT. It yields the protein CASSGGSNQPQHF.

The chain links TRBV27 to TRBJ2-2; TRBD1 might be the D (5 bases). This CDR3 contains 16 residues. V was pared by 0 bases and J by 2 bases, with 10 bases between. Germline-derived CDR1 and CDR2 are MNHEY and SMNVEV (reference sequence). CDR3 nucleotides: TGTGCCAGCAGTTTATCATTCAGGGTCAACACCGGGGAGCTGTTTTTT. Its protein product is CASSLSFRVNTGELFF.

J is TRBJ2-7 and V is TRBV5-1; D ambiguous. The CDR3 length is 15 residues. Between the trimmed V and J ends, which lost 2 bases and 2 bases, there was a span of 14 bases. Germline CDR1 reads SGHRS; CDR2 reads YFSETQ. The CDR3 loop reads CASSLNLGPTYEQYF. The CDR3 coding sequence is TGCGCCAGCAGCTTAAACCTCGGGCCCACCTACGAGCAGTACTTC.

In this sample, this clone turned up once. The V and J genes are TRBV6-6 and TRBJ1-1; D is unclear. This CDR3 comprises 11 residues. Trimming removed 2 bases from V and 8 bases from J, with 6 bases in between. CDR1 is MNHNY and CDR2 is SVGAGI in the germline V gene (reference sequence). DNA of the CDR3: TGTGCCAGCAGTTACCGAATGGAAGCTTTCTTT. Its protein is CASSYRMEAFF.

V gene TRBV6-4 combines with J gene TRBJ2-1; the match to TRBD2 covers 7 bases. The CDR3 runs 15 residues. In germline, CDR1 is MRHNA, CDR2 SNTAGT. Trimming removed 6 bases from V and 0 bases from J; junction bases left unmatched: 5. For the CDR3, the DNA is TGTGCCAGCAGCCCAGCGGGGTCCTCCTACAATGAGCAGTTCTTC. Protein: CASSPAGSSYNEQFF.

The chain links TRBV12-2 to TRBJ2-5; the table gives TRBD2 as D, unverified against the DNA. TRBV12-2 is given as a pseudogene. CDR3 length: 17 amino acids. CDR3 nucleotide sequence: TGTGCAAGTCGCTTCGGGGGGGCAGAACGACTCCAAGAGACCCAGTACTTC. Amino acid sequence: CASRFGGAERLQETQYF.

The V call is TRBV11-3, the J call TRBJ2-7; possibly TRBD1 for D (6 bases). V was shortened by 8 bases and J by 5 bases, with 22 bases between the two germline ends. The germline gives CDR1 SGHNT, CDR2 YENEEA. The CDR3 spans 15 residues. This chain's CDR3 is CASQDSDWYGNEQYF. The DNA for the CDR3 is TGTGCCAGCCAGGACAGCGACTGGTATGGGAACGAGCAGTACTTC.